This T cell receptor (beta chain) was sequenced for a study of blood T cells in healthy people across ages. On this clonotype: The target antigen is unknown.

Using a J-beta primer mix together with a sample-barcoded 5' primer, a second PCR was run for 7 to 11 cycles. TCRdb analysed the 5' RACE reads with MiXCR anew, one entry per CDR3 protein. Of over 700,000 distinct CDR3 sequences listed, around 25% are singletons. Study results and limitations: Greater diversity and more naive CD4+ cells were seen in long-lived donors than in aged donors.

The CDR3 spans 13 residues. V shed 8 bases and J shed 5 bases, with 13 bases lying between them. Per germline, CDR1 SEHNR and CDR2 FQNEAQ (reference sequence). This same sample was also part of a study on T cells of mothers and their children. This second study notes: RNA was extracted, and all of it went into cDNA synthesis at approximately 1.4 ug per 15 ul.

The receptor's source is a boy between 5 and 17 years old in good health. This chain connects TRBV7-9 to TRBJ2-4; perhaps TRBD2 as D (6 bases). The sample taken for sequencing was blood. The CDR3 DNA is TGTGCCAGCCTAAGCGGGTTGGAAAACATTCAGTACTTC. It specifies CASLSGLENIQYF.